This entry is about one TCR beta chain. Produced via immunoSEQ multiplex PCR; TCRdb's table is partial and in-frame only. The sample consists of about 100,000 clones, around four fifths of them appearing once. The data are from a study of control samples from healthy donors and cancer patients. Sequenced material: blood. The receptor comes from a man aged 25 to 45 in good health.

CDR3 nucleotides: TGCGCCAGCAGGCTTGACAGCCAAGTCCTTCTCTATGGCTACACCTTC. Residues: CASRLDSQVLLYGYTF. The gene calls are TRBV5-1 and TRBJ1-2, with a tentative D call TRBD1 (5 bases). Germline-derived CDR1 and CDR2 are SGHRS and YFSETQ. The CDR3 extends over 16 amino acids. Trimming pared 5 bases from V and 4 bases from J, leaving 21 bases between.